The 19 T cell receptor beta chains below all came from one sample that was sequenced in a study of cytomegalovirus exposure and HLA in healthy donors. 60 Vbeta and 13 Jbeta primers were used in PCR. The method was immunoSEQ multiplex PCR; TCRdb's version includes in-frame clones alone and lacks a portion of them. Of more than 150,000 clones listed, around 80% are singletons. Sequenced sample: PBMCs. The receptors derive from a woman aged 25 to 39 in good health and CMV-seronegative.

The gene calls are TRBV4-1 and TRBJ1-5, with 8 positions matching TRBD1. Trimming cost V 4 bases and J 0 bases; bases outside gene matches: 14. The CDR3 is 19 residues long. Germline loops: CDR1 MGHRA, CDR2 YSYEKL. This chain's CDR3 is CASSRAGQGGSYSNQPQHF. The CDR3 DNA is TGCGCCAGCAGCCGTGCCGGACAGGGAGGGTCGTATAGCAATCAGCCCCAGCATTTT.

The genes are TRBV29-1 and TRBJ2-5; 9 bases map to TRBD1. Germline V gene sequence: CDR1 SQVTM, CDR2 ANQGSEA. This CDR3 has 13 amino acids. V dropped 3 bases and J dropped 5; count of bases not matched to a gene: 4. The CDR3 DNA is TGCAGCGTTGATCCGACAGGGGGGGAGACCCAGTACTTC. Protein sequence: CSVDPTGGETQYF.

The chain has TRBV9 and TRBJ2-3; 8 bases agree with TRBD2. The CDR3 loop spans 18 amino acids. With 0 bases clipped from V and 1 base from J, the junction kept 10 bases outside the gene matches. Germline assignment: CDR1 SGDLS and CDR2 YYNGEE. As DNA, the CDR3 is TGTGCCAGCAGCGTAGACTTTCCGGGACTAGTTGGCACAGATACGCAGTATTTT. Translating it yields CASSVDFPGLVGTDTQYF.

V and J are TRBV30 and TRBJ2-3; D perhaps matches TRBD1 (6 bases). The CDR3 has 12 residues. Trimming left V 2 bases short and J 14 bases short, with 17 bases between. From germline, CDR1 is GTSNPN and CDR2 SVGIG (reference sequence). The CDR3 DNA is TGTGCCTGGAGTCCAGGGGTGGTCGTTGCGTATTTT. This sequence encodes CAWSPGVVVAYF.

This clone has only a few counts. This rearrangement joins TRBV7-9 to TRBJ1-2; the D gene is possibly TRBD1 (6 bases). Trimming pared 2 bases from V and 7 bases from J, leaving 11 bases between. Germline V CDR1 and CDR2: SEHNR, FQNEAQ (reference sequence). This CDR3 is built from 13 residues. The CDR3: CASSLKGGGGYTF. Written as DNA, the CDR3 is TGTGCCAGCAGCTTAAAAGGGGGGGGTGGCTACACCTTC.

This chain joins TRBV19 and TRBJ1-1; D possibly corresponds to TRBD1 (6 bases). This CDR3 spans 15 amino acids. The V gene lost 5 bases and the J gene lost 2 bases, with 15 bases spanning the gap. Germline CDR1 LNHDA, CDR2 SQIVND (reference sequence). CDR3 coding DNA: TGTGCCAGTAGTGCCCGACAGGTTTTAAACACTGAAGCTTTCTTT. It specifies CASSARQVLNTEAFF.

This clone appeared a few times. V and J are TRBV5-6 and TRBJ1-5, with 8 bases fitting TRBD1. The trim removed 2 bases at V and 1 base at J, leaving 2 bases unmatched. Germline V gives CDR1 SGHDT, CDR2 YYEEEE. This CDR3 has 15 residues. In DNA, the CDR3 is TGTGCCAGCAGCTTTGACAGGGGAAGCAATCAGCCCCAGCATTTT. Amino acids: CASSFDRGSNQPQHF.

This clone was detected only once. The chain carries TRBV7-3 and TRBJ2-1, with 9 positions matching TRBD2. CDR3 size: 16 residues. CDR1 is SGHTA, CDR2 FQGTGA, per germline. The trim removed 0 bases at V and 7 bases at J, leaving 7 bases unmatched. This CDR3 reads CASSLTSGGPQNEQFF. In DNA, the CDR3 is TGTGCCAGCAGCTTAACTAGCGGGGGACCCCAGAATGAGCAGTTCTTC. The full variable domain, its missing parts supplied by reference TRBV7-3 and TRBJ2-1, is GAGVSQTPSNKVTEKGKYVELRCDPISGHTALYWYRQSLGQGPEFLIYFQGTGAADDSGLPNDRFFAVRPEGSVSTLKIQRTERGDSAVYLCASSLTSGGPQNEQFFGPGTRLTVL.

CDR3 in DNA: TGTGCCAGCAGCGCGCGACTAGCGGGGGGCGCAGAGACCCAGTACTTC. It yields the protein CASSARLAGGAETQYF. The chain employs TRBV9 and TRBJ2-5, with 13 positions matching TRBD2. CDR1 and CDR2 from the germline V gene are SGDLS and YYNGEE. J gave up 4 bases and V 3 bases, and 6 bases lay outside the gene matches. The CDR3 has 16 amino acids.

The chain uses TRBV6-5 and TRBJ1-6; D uncertain. Germline V lookup: CDR1 MNHEY, CDR2 SVGAGI. The CDR3 runs to 14 residues. Deletions cut 7 bases from V and 9 bases from J, with 16 bases between. The CDR3 DNA reads as TGTGCCAGCATTGGACTTACAGTGGGTTCACCCCTCCACTTT. It codes for CASIGLTVGSPLHF.

The CDR3 DNA reads as TGTGCCACTAACCCTTTCAACTATGGCTACACCTTC. It specifies CATNPFNYGYTF. The genes are TRBV2 and TRBJ1-2; D is ambiguous. V shed 10 bases and J shed 2 bases, with 11 bases lying between them. The CDR3 is 12 amino acids. Germline V gene lookup returns CDR1 SNHLY and CDR2 FYNNEI.

J is TRBJ2-1 and V is TRBV7-8; TRBD1 matches 8 bases. CDR1 is SGHVS and CDR2 is FQNEAQ in the germline V gene. Unmatched junction bases numbered 12, after V lost 5 bases and J lost 6 bases. This CDR3 is built from 16 residues. The CDR3 DNA is TGTGCCAGCAGCCCCGGTGGGGCAGGGGGCTTCAATGAGCAGTTCTTC. Its translation: CASSPGGAGGFNEQFF. The entire variable domain, with the rest obtained from reference TRBV7-8 and TRBJ2-1, is as follows: GAGVSQSPRYKVAKRGQDVALRCDPISGHVSLFWYQQALGQGPEFLTYFQNEAQLDKSGLPSDRFFAERPEGSVSTLKIQRTQQEDSAVYLCASSPGGAGGFNEQFFGPGTRLTVL.

The V call is TRBV5-1, the J call TRBJ2-7; D is perhaps TRBD2 (7 bases). Germline V gene sequence: CDR1 SGHRS, CDR2 YFSETQ. Trimming took off 0 bases at V and 7 bases at J, with 17 bases between the two ends. The CDR3 is made up of 15 amino acids. In DNA form, the CDR3 reads TGCGCCAGCAGCTTGGTGGGGCGGGGGCTAGAGGAGCAGTACTTC. It translates to CASSLVGRGLEEQYF. The complete variable domain, with remaining parts taken from reference TRBV5-1 and TRBJ2-7, reads KAGVTQTPRYLIKTRGQQVTLSCSPISGHRSVSWYQQTPGQGLQFLFEYFSETQRNKGNFPGRFSGRQFSNSRSEMNVSTLELGDSALYLCASSLVGRGLEEQYFGPGTRLTVT.

V usage is TRBV19 and J usage is TRBJ1-3, with D possibly TRBD1 on 5 matching bases. The CDR3 consists of 16 residues. The germline CDR1 and CDR2 sequences are LNHDA and SQIVND (reference sequence). The germline V and J ends were trimmed by 3 bases and 0 bases, with 12 bases remaining between them. CDR3 bases: TGTGCCAGTAGTATGGGGCGGCTGAACTCTGGAAACACCATATATTTT. This encodes CASSMGRLNSGNTIYF.

This chain uses TRBV14 with TRBJ2-1, with 7 bases aligning to TRBD2. Germline CDR1 and CDR2: SGHDN and FVKESK. The CDR3 extends over 15 amino acids. V was clipped by 3 bases and J by 0 bases; unmatched bases: 2. The CDR3 DNA follows: TGTGCCAGCAGCCACCAGCGGGGCTCCTACAATGAGCAGTTCTTC. Protein product: CASSHQRGSYNEQFF.

The chain couples TRBV6-5 to TRBJ1-2; D gene ambiguous. Trimming shortened V by 6 bases and J by 2 bases, and 7 bases separated the two germline ends. The germline V gene has CDR1 MNHEY and CDR2 SVGAGI. This CDR3 has 12 residues. The CDR3 nucleotides read TGTGCCAGCAGCACAGTCAACTATGGCTACACCTTC. Its protein is CASSTVNYGYTF.

In nucleotides, the CDR3 is TGTGCCAGCAGTTTATCGTCTGGGCCACCGCGGGACACTGAAGCTTTCTTT. Amino acids: CASSLSSGPPRDTEAFF. The rearrangement links TRBV27 to TRBJ1-1; no firm D call. The V end lost 0 bases, the J end lost 3 bases, and 17 bases lay between the germline ends. CDR1 is MNHEY and CDR2 is SMNVEV in the germline V gene (reference sequence). This CDR3 is 17 amino acids long.

The chain is built from TRBV6-1 and TRBJ2-7; D gene ambiguous. The length of the CDR3 is 12 residues. With 5 bases removed from V and 7 bases from J, the gap between germline ends came to 12 bases. Germline CDR1 and CDR2: MNHNS and SASEGT. The CDR3 DNA is TGTGCCAGCAGTATTCCCGCGCGGGAGCAGTACTTC. Translating it yields CASSIPAREQYF.

The J gene is TRBJ1-2, the V gene TRBV5-1; TRBD1 agrees at 8 bases. This CDR3 has 14 residues. Germline V gene lookup returns CDR1 SGHRS and CDR2 YFSETQ. J lost 6 bases, V lost 0 bases, and 4 bases had no gene match. Here the CDR3 reads CASSLAGTGDGYTF. For the CDR3, the DNA is TGCGCCAGCAGCTTGGCAGGGACAGGTGATGGCTACACCTTC. Complete variable domain (other parts from reference TRBV5-1 and TRBJ1-2): KAGVTQTPRYLIKTRGQQVTLSCSPISGHRSVSWYQQTPGQGLQFLFEYFSETQRNKGNFPGRFSGRQFSNSRSEMNVSTLELGDSALYLCASSLAGTGDGYTFGSGTRLTVV.